These T cell receptor beta chains were read from a single sample in a study of naive and memory T cell subsets. TCRdb fed the UMI-ligation and nested PCR reads into MiXCR, producing one record per CDR3 protein. There are tens of thousands of distinct CDR3 sequences in the sample; 10% to 15% occur only once, and 20% to 25% lies in the top ten. Sequenced sample: effector memory CD4+ T cells from blood. The source is a human donor in good health. The CDR3 runs from the conserved cysteine through the conserved F or W. D genes are given only for firm matches. Rows may omit the clone size; those that give it use once, few, many or a size class.

v_call	d_call	j_call	clone_size	cdr3_aa	cdr3_nt
TRBV7-9	NA	TRBJ2-3	few	CASGGKRSDTQYF	TGTGCCAGCGGGGGTAAGCGGTCAGATACGCAGTATTTT
TRBV15	NA	TRBJ1-1	many	CATSRDGSKNTEAFF	TGTGCCACCAGCAGAGATGGGTCCAAGAACACTGAAGCTTTCTTT
TRBV29-1	NA	TRBJ1-2	NA	CSVEWLRGGGYTF	TGCAGCGTTGAATGGCTCCGGGGGGGTGGCTACACCTTC
TRBV2	NA	TRBJ1-2	few	CASRGFGDYGYTF	TGTGCCAGCAGGGGGTTTGGGGACTATGGCTACACCTTC
TRBV18	TRBD1	TRBJ2-1	NA	CASSPLTGVDNEQFF	TGTGCCAGCTCACCTCTGACAGGGGTGGACAATGAGCAGTTCTTC
TRBV29-1	NA	TRBJ2-7	many	CSVQGGVLEQYF	TGCAGCGTTCAAGGGGGAGTCCTCGAGCAGTACTTC
TRBV7-9	NA	TRBJ2-5	few	CASSLVREYQETQYF	TGTGCCAGCAGCTTGGTTAGGGAGTACCAAGAGACCCAGTACTTC
TRBV20-1	NA	TRBJ1-4	few	CSAIEVTNEKLFF	TGCAGTGCGATAGAAGTAACTAATGAAAAACTGTTTTTT
TRBV28	NA	TRBJ2-1	NA	CASSSMPGGRPSSSYNEQFF	TGTGCCAGCAGTTCCATGCCAGGGGGGCGGCCTTCGAGCTCCTACAATGAGCAGTTCTTC
TRBV11-2	NA	TRBJ2-7	NA	CASSFISVSYEQYF	TGTGCCAGCAGCTTTATATCAGTCTCCTACGAGCAGTACTTC
TRBV7-2	TRBD2	TRBJ2-5	NA	CASSLGPSGSGQETQYF	TGTGCCAGCAGCTTGGGACCCAGCGGGAGTGGACAAGAGACCCAGTACTTC
TRBV5-4	TRBD1	TRBJ1-1	many	CASSLDRGDTEAFF	TGTGCCAGCAGCTTGGACAGGGGAGACACTGAAGCTTTCTTT
TRBV12-3/TRBV12-4	NA	TRBJ1-2	few	CASWFTRRPFHGYTF	TGTGCCAGCTGGTTCACCCGGCGACCGTTTCATGGCTACACCTTC
TRBV19	NA	TRBJ2-3	NA	CASSIGQRPDTQYF	TGTGCCAGTAGTATAGGTCAGCGCCCAGATACGCAGTATTTT
TRBV29-1	TRBD1	TRBJ2-7	NA	CSVETGVGEQYF	TGCAGCGTAGAGACAGGGGTCGGCGAGCAGTACTTC
TRBV7-2	TRBD1	TRBJ1-6	few	CASSLIQGNSPLHF	TGTGCCAGCAGCTTAATACAGGGGAATTCACCCCTCCACTTT
TRBV12-3/TRBV12-4	NA	TRBJ1-5	many	CASSLTSIGNQPQHF	TGTGCCAGCAGTTTGACATCAATCGGCAATCAGCCCCAGCATTTT
TRBV24-1	TRBD2	TRBJ2-3	few	CATRPSGIDTDTQYF	TGTGCCACCAGGCCAAGCGGGATCGACACAGATACGCAGTATTTT
TRBV29-1	TRBD2	TRBJ2-1	medium-sized	CSVLPGLADNEQFF	TGCAGCGTCCTCCCTGGACTAGCGGACAATGAGCAGTTCTTC
TRBV18	NA	TRBJ2-7	NA	CASSPRDSQGYEQYF	TGTGCCAGCTCACCTCGGGACTCGCAGGGCTACGAGCAGTACTTC
TRBV6-1	NA	TRBJ2-3	few	CASSGSPLATYGFGTDTQYF	TGTGCCAGCAGTGGGAGCCCGCTAGCGACCTATGGGTTTGGCACAGATACGCAGTATTTT
TRBV27	TRBD1	TRBJ2-7	few	CASSFRDRGREQYF	TGTGCCAGCAGTTTTAGAGACAGGGGGCGCGAGCAGTACTTC
TRBV7-3	TRBD2	TRBJ2-3	NA	CASSLTASGGGTDTQYF	TGTGCCAGCAGCTTAACGGCTAGCGGGGGTGGCACAGATACGCAGTATTTT
TRBV10-3	TRBD2	TRBJ2-3	many	CAISEGLAATDTQYF	TGTGCCATCAGTGAGGGACTAGCGGCCACAGATACGCAGTATTTT
TRBV27	NA	TRBJ2-3	many	CASSLQGGGGTDTQYF	TGTGCCAGCAGTTTACAGGGGGGAGGAGGCACAGATACGCAGTATTTT
TRBV25-1	NA	TRBJ1-4	NA	CASSAVFGADEKLFF	TGTGCCAGCAGTGCCGTGTTCGGTGCGGATGAAAAACTGTTTTTT
TRBV11-3	NA	TRBJ1-1	few	CASSLESNTEAFF	TGTGCCAGCAGCTTAGAATCGAACACTGAAGCTTTCTTT
TRBV29-1	NA	TRBJ2-2	NA	CSAIVGTANTGELFF	TGCAGCGCTATCGTCGGCACTGCGAACACCGGGGAGCTGTTTTTT
TRBV11-2	NA	TRBJ1-5	NA	CASSLDRGQPQHF	TGTGCCAGCAGCTTAGACAGGGGTCAGCCCCAGCATTTT
TRBV6-5	NA	TRBJ2-1	few	CASSYGGSYNEQFF	TGTGCCAGCAGTTACGGTGGTTCCTACAATGAGCAGTTCTTC
TRBV7-3	NA	TRBJ1-1	NA	CASSLKRDTEAFF	TGTGCCAGCAGCTTAAAGCGTGACACTGAAGCTTTCTTT
TRBV12-3/TRBV12-4	TRBD2	TRBJ2-1	many	CASTHTPRFTPSGSSYNEQFF	TGTGCCAGCACCCATACCCCTCGTTTCACACCTAGCGGGAGCTCCTACAATGAGCAGTTCTTC
TRBV7-8	TRBD2	TRBJ2-4	few	CASSARGVGNIQYF	TGTGCCAGCAGCGCCCGGGGGGTGGGAAACATTCAGTACTTC
TRBV20-1	NA	TRBJ2-3	many	CSAPHRAGPDTQYF	TGCAGTGCGCCCCACAGGGCGGGCCCAGATACGCAGTATTTT
TRBV5-5	TRBD1	TRBJ2-7	few	CASSVLFGQGRYEQYF	TGTGCCAGCAGCGTTTTGTTCGGACAGGGGAGATACGAGCAGTACTTC
TRBV7-3	TRBD2	TRBJ2-3	NA	CASSTTSADTQYF	TGTGCCAGCAGCACGACTAGCGCAGATACGCAGTATTTT
TRBV7-9	NA	TRBJ2-3	NA	CASSLGWGDTQYF	TGTGCCAGCAGCTTAGGCTGGGGAGATACGCAGTATTTT
TRBV10-3	TRBD2	TRBJ2-3	many	CAISPGLAGGPDTQYF	TGTGCCATCAGTCCGGGACTAGCGGGAGGGCCGGATACGCAGTATTTT
TRBV24-1	NA	TRBJ2-3	few	CATSGGAGTDTQYF	TGTGCCACCAGTGGGGGGGCCGGCACAGATACGCAGTATTTT
TRBV7-2	NA	TRBJ2-3	NA	CASSLLGHTQYF	TGTGCCAGCAGCTTACTGGGACATACGCAGTATTTT
TRBV6-6	NA	TRBJ2-1	many	CASSRQVTLPEQFF	TGTGCCAGCAGTCGACAGGTGACGCTCCCTGAGCAGTTCTTC
TRBV10-3	NA	TRBJ1-5	NA	CAISDRQSGNQPQHF	TGTGCCATCAGTGATCGGCAGTCTGGCAATCAGCCCCAGCATTTT
TRBV20-1	NA	TRBJ1-1	many	CSARVTTEAFF	TGCAGTGCTAGAGTGACCACTGAAGCTTTCTTT
TRBV5-1	NA	TRBJ2-3	NA	CASSCDSTDTQYF	TGCGCCAGCAGCTGTGATAGCACAGATACGCAGTATTTT
TRBV15	TRBD2	TRBJ2-7	NA	CATSRGSSGRQYEQYF	TGTGCCACCAGCAGGGGTTCTAGCGGGAGGCAGTACGAGCAGTACTTC
TRBV6-2/TRBV6-3	NA	TRBJ1-1	many	CASTRGGRANTEAFF	TGTGCCAGCACCCGCGGGGGGCGGGCGAACACTGAAGCTTTCTTT
TRBV20-1	NA	TRBJ1-2	many	CSAQLEGSNYGYTF	TGCAGTGCGCAATTGGAGGGCAGTAACTATGGCTACACCTTC
TRBV10-3	NA	TRBJ1-1	few	CAISRDGGLRTEAFF	TGTGCCATCAGTCGCGACGGGGGGCTTCGCACTGAAGCTTTCTTT
TRBV20-1	NA	TRBJ2-7	few	CSAHDSRPSYEQYF	TGCAGTGCCCACGACAGCCGGCCCTCCTACGAGCAGTACTTC
TRBV20-1	NA	TRBJ2-7	many	CSAREPQGSVYEQYF	TGCAGTGCTAGAGAACCACAGGGCTCGGTTTACGAGCAGTACTTC
TRBV20-1	NA	TRBJ1-4	medium-sized	CSARGHQGPEFEKLFF	TGCAGTGCTAGAGGACATCAGGGGCCAGAGTTTGAAAAACTGTTTTTT
TRBV6-2/TRBV6-3	TRBD2	TRBJ2-7	NA	CASRPRSGRAYEQYF	TGTGCCAGCAGACCGAGAAGCGGGAGGGCCTACGAGCAGTACTTC
TRBV28	NA	TRBJ1-2	NA	CASRRETTGYGYTF	TGTGCCAGCAGGAGAGAGACTACAGGCTATGGCTACACCTTC
TRBV7-2	NA	TRBJ1-1	many	CASSSTRSTEAFF	TGTGCCAGCAGCTCGACTCGTTCTACTGAAGCTTTCTTT
TRBV3-1	NA	TRBJ1-2	few	CASSRGGTGYGYTF	TGTGCCAGCAGCCGGGGAGGGACGGGGTATGGCTACACCTTC
TRBV2	TRBD2	TRBJ2-3	NA	CASSVRAGATDTQYF	TGTGCCAGCAGCGTTCGAGCGGGAGCCACAGATACGCAGTATTTT
TRBV10-3	TRBD2	TRBJ2-1	few	CAISLAGEAYNEQFF	TGTGCCATCAGTCTAGCGGGAGAGGCCTACAATGAGCAGTTCTTC